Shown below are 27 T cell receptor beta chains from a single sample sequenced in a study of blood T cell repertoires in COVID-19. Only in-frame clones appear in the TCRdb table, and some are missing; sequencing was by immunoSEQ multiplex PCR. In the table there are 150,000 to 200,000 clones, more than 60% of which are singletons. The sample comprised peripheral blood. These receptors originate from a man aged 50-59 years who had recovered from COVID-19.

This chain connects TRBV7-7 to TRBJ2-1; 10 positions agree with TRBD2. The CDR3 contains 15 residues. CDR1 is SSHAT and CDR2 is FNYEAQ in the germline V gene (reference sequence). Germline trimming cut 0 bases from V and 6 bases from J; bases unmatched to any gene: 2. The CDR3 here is CASSLAASGSNEQFF. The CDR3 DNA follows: TGTGCCAGCAGCTTAGCGGCTAGCGGGAGCAATGAGCAGTTCTTC.

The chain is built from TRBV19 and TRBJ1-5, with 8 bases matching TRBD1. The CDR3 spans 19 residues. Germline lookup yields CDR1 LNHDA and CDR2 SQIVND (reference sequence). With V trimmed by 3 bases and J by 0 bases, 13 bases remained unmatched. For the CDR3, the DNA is TGTGCCAGTAGTATGAGTGCCAGGGGGCACTTTTTTAGCAATCAGCCCCAGCATTTT. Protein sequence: CASSMSARGHFFSNQPQHF. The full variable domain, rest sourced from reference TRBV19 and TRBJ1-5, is DGGITQSPKYLFRKEGQNVTLSCEQNLNHDAMYWYRQDPGQGLRLIYYSQIVNDFQKGDIAEGYSVSREKKESFPLTVTSAQKNPTAFYLCASSMSARGHFFSNQPQHFGDGTRLSIL.

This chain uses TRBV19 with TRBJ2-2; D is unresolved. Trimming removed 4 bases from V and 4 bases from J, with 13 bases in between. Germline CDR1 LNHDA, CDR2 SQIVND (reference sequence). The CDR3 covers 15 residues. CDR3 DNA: TGTGCCAGTAGTACTGACGGAGTTTCCACCGGGGAGCTGTTTTTT. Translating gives CASSTDGVSTGELFF.

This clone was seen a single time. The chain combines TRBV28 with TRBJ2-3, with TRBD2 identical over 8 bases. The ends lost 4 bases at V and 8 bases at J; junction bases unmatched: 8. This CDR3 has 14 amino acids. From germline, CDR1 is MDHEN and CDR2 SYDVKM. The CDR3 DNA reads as TGTGCCAGCAGTTCGTCGAGCGGGAGAGGTACGCAGTATTTT. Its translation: CASSSSSGRGTQYF.

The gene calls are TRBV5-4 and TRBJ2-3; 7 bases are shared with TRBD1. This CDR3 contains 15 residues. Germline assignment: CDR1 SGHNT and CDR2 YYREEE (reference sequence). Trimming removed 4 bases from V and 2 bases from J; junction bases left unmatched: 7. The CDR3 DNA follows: TGTGCCAGCAGCGTGGGACAGCTAGACACAGATACGCAGTATTTT. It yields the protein CASSVGQLDTDTQYF.

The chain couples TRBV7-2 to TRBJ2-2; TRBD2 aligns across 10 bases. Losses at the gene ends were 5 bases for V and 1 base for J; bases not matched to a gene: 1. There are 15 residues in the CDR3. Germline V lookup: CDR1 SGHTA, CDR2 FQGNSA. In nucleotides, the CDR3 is TGTGCCAGCAGCCGGACTAGCGGGAACACCGGGGAGCTGTTTTTT. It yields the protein CASSRTSGNTGELFF.

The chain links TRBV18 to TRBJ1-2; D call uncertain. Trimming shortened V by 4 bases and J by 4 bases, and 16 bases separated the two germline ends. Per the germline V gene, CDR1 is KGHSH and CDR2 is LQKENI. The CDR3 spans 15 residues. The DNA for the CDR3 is TGTGCCAGCTCACAAAGCGGACCATCTGTCTATGGCTACACCTTC. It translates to CASSQSGPSVYGYTF.

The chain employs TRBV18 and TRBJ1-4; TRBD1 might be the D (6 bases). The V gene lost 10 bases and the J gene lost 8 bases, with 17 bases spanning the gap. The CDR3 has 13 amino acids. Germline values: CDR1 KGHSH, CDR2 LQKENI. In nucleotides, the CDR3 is TGTGCCACCGCGTACAGGGAGAGCGAAAAACTGTTTTTT. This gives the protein CATAYRESEKLFF.

CDR3 protein: CASNQGQSNQPQHF. The CDR3 nucleotides are TGTGCCAGTAACCAAGGACAGAGCAATCAGCCCCAGCATTTT. The V call is TRBV19, the J call TRBJ1-5; maybe TRBD1 (6 bases). The V end lost 7 bases, the J end lost 1 base, and 11 bases lay between the germline ends. Per the germline V gene, CDR1 is LNHDA and CDR2 is SQIVND (reference sequence). CDR3 length equals 14 residues.

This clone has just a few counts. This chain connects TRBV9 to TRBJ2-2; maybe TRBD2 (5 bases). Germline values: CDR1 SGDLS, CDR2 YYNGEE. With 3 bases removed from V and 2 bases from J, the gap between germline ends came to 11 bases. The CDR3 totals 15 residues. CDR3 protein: CASSEEGSNTGELFF. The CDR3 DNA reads TGTGCCAGCAGCGAAGAAGGGAGCAACACCGGGGAGCTGTTTTTT.

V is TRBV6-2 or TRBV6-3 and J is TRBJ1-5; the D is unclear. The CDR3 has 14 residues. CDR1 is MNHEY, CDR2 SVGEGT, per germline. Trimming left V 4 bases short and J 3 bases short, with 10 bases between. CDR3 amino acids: CASSFRQLNQPQHF. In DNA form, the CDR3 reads TGTGCCAGCAGTTTCCGACAACTCAATCAGCCCCAGCATTTT.

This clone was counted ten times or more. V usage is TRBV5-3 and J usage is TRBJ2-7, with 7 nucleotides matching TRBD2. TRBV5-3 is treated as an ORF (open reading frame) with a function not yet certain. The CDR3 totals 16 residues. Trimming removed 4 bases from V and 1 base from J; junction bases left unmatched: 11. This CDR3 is CARSRRQRDESYEQYF. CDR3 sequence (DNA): TGTGCCAGAAGCCGGAGACAGCGGGACGAATCCTACGAGCAGTACTTC.

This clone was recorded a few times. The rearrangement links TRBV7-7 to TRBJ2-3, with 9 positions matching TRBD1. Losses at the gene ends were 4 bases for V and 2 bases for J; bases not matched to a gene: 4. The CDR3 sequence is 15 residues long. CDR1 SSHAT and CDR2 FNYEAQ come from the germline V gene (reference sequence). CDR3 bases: TGTGCCAGCAGCTCGGGGACAGGGATCACAGATACGCAGTATTTT. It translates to CASSSGTGITDTQYF.

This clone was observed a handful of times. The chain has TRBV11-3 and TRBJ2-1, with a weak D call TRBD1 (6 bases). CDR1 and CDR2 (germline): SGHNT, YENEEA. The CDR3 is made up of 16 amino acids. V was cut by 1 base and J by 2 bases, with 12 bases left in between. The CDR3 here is CASSLGGDNPYNEQFF. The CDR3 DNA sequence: TGTGCCAGCAGCTTAGGTGGGGACAACCCCTACAATGAGCAGTTCTTC.

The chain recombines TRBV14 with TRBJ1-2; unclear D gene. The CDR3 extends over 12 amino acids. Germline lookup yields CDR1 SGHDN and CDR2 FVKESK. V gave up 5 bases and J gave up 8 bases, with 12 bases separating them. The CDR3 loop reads CASSLLAGGYTF. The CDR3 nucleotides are TGTGCCAGCAGCTTATTAGCGGGGGGCTACACCTTC.

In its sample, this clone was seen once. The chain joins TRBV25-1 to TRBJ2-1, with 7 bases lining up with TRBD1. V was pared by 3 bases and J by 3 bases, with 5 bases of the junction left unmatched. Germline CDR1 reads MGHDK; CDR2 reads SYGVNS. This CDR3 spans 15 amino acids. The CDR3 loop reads CASSEEDRIYNEQFF. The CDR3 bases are TGTGCCAGCAGTGAGGAGGACAGGATCTACAATGAGCAGTTCTTC.

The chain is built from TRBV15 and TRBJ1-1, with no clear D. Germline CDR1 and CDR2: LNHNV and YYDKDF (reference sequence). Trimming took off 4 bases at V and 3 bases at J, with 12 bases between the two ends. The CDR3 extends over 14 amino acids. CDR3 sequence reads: CATSTIEMDTEAFF. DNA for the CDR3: TGTGCCACCAGCACCATAGAAATGGACACTGAAGCTTTCTTT. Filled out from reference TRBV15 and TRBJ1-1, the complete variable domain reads DAMVIQNPRYQVTQFGKPVTLSCSQTLNHNVMYWYQQKSSQAPKLLFHYYDKDFNNEADTPDNFQSRRPNTSFCFLDIRSPGLGDTAMYLCATSTIEMDTEAFFGQGTRLTVV.

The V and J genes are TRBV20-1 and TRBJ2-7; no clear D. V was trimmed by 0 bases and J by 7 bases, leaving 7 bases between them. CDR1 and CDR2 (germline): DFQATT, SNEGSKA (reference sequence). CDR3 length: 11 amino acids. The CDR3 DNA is TGCAGTGCTAGAGATGTTATGGAGCAGTACTTC. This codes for CSARDVMEQYF.

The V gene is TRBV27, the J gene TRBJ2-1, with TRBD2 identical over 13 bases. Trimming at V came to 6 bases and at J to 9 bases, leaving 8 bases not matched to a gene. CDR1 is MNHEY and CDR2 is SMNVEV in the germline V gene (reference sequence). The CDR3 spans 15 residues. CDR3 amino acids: CASRPGLAGVVEQFF. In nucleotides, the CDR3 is TGTGCCAGCAGACCCGGACTAGCGGGAGTGGTTGAGCAGTTCTTC.

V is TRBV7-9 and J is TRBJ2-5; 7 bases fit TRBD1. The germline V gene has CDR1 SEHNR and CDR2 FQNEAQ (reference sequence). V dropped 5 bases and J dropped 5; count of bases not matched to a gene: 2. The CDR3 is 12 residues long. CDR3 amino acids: CASSPTGETQYF. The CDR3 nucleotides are TGTGCCAGCAGCCCGACAGGGGAGACCCAGTACTTC. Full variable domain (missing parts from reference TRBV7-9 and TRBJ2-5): DTGVSQNPRHKITKRGQNVTFRCDPISEHNRLYWYRQTLGQGPEFLTYFQNEAQLEKSRLLSDRFSAERPKGSFSTLEIQRTEQGDSAMYLCASSPTGETQYFGPGTRLLVL.

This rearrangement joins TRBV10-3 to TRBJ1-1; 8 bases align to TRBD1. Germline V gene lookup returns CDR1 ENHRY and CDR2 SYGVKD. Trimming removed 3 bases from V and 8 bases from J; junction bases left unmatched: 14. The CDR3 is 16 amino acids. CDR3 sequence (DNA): TGTGCCATCAGTGATACTTGGTGGGACAGGTCCTCCGAAGCTTTCTTT. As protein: CAISDTWWDRSSEAFF.

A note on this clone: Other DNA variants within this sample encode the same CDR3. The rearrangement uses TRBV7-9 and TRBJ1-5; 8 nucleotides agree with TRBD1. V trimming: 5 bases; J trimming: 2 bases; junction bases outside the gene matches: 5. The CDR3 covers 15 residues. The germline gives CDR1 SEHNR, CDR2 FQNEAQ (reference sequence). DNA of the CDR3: TGTGCCAGCAGCCCCGGGACAGGAGGCAATCAGCCCCAGCATTTT. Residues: CASSPGTGGNQPQHF.

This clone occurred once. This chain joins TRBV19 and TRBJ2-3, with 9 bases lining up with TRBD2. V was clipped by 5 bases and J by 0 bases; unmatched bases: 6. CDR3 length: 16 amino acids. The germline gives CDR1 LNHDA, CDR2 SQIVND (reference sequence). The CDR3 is CASSLLAGHSTDTQYF. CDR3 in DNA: TGTGCCAGTAGTCTGCTAGCGGGGCATAGCACAGATACGCAGTATTTT. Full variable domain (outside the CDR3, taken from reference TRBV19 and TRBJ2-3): DGGITQSPKYLFRKEGQNVTLSCEQNLNHDAMYWYRQDPGQGLRLIYYSQIVNDFQKGDIAEGYSVSREKKESFPLTVTSAQKNPTAFYLCASSLLAGHSTDTQYFGPGTRLTVL.

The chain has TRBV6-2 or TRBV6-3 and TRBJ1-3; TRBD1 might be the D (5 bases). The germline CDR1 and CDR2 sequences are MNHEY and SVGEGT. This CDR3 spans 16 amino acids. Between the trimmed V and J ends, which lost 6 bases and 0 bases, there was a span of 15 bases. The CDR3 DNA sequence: TGTGCCAGCAGCAACAACAGGATGGTCTCTGGAAACACCATATATTTT. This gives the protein CASSNNRMVSGNTIYF.

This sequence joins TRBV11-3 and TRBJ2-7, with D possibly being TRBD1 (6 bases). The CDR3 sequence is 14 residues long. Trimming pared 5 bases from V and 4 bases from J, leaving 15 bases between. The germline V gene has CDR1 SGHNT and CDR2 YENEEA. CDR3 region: CASSPGAPGYEQYF. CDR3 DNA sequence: TGTGCCAGCAGCCCAGGGGCCCCGGGTTACGAGCAGTACTTC. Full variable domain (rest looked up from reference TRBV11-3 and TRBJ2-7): EAGVVQSPRYKIIEKKQPVAFWCNPISGHNTLYWYLQNLGQGPELLIRYENEEAVDDSQLPKDRFSAERLKGVDSTLKIQPAELGDSAVYLCASSPGAPGYEQYFGPGTRLTVT.

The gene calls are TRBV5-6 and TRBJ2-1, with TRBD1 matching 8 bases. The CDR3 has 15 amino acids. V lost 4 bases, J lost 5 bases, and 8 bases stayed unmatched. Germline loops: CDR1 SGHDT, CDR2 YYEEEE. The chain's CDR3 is CASSQTGEFNNEQFF. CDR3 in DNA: TGTGCCAGCAGCCAGACAGGGGAGTTCAACAATGAGCAGTTCTTC.

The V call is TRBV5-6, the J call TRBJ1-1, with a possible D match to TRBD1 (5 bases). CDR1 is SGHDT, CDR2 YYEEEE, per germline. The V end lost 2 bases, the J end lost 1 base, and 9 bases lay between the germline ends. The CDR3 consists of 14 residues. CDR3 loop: CASSFATANTEAFF. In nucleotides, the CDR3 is TGTGCCAGCAGCTTTGCGACAGCGAACACTGAAGCTTTCTTT.